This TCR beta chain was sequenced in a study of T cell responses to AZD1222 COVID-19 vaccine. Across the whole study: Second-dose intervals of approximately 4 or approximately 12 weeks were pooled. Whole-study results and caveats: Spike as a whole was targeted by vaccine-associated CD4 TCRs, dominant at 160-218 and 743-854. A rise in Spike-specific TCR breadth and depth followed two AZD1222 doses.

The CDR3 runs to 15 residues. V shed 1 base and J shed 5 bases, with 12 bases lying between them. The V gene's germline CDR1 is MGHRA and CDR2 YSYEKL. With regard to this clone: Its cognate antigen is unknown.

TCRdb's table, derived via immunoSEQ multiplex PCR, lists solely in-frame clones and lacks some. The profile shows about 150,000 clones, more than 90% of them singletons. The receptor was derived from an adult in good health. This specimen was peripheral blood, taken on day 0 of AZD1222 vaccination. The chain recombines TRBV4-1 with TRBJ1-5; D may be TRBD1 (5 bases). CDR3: CASSQGTGGDQPQHF. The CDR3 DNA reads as TGCGCCAGCAGCCAAGGGACGGGGGGGGATCAGCCCCAGCATTTT.